This T cell receptor (beta chain) was recovered during a study of CD8 T cells in ankylosing spondylitis. Losses at the gene ends were 4 bases for V and 3 bases for J; bases not matched to a gene: 8. This CDR3 is 16 amino acids long. Germline values: CDR1 SGHRS, CDR2 YFSETQ. MiXCR, run by TCRdb on the 5' RACE reads, gives a single entry per CDR3 protein. Altogether about 27,000 distinct CDR3 sequences are present, 6.5% to 9.5% being singletons, with the ten largest covering about 31%. Sequences were obtained from blood. The clonotype comes from a male donor with ankylosing spondylitis or in good health (not recorded which). The chain employs TRBV5-1 and TRBJ2-2; 8 nucleotides match TRBD1. This CDR3 is CASSPLRTGHTGELFF. In nucleotides, the CDR3 is TGCGCCAGCAGCCCTCTCCGGACAGGGCACACCGGGGAGCTGTTTTTT.